Listed here is a single TCR beta chain. Surgery without prior neoadjuvant therapy was the treatment of the selected pancreatic ductal adenocarcinoma patients. The CDR3 consists of 14 residues. V lost 4 bases to trimming and J lost 5 bases, with 13 bases between them. From germline, CDR1 is SGHKS and CDR2 YYEKEE (reference sequence). Sequencing used immunoSEQ multiplex PCR; TCRdb keeps in-frame clones, though not all of them. Of about 100,000 clones listed, nearly 95% were seen once; the top ten hold roughly 3.1%. This sample is drawn from a study of T cells in pancreatic ductal adenocarcinoma. This sequence was found in a human donor with pancreatic ductal adenocarcinoma. Sequenced input: PBMCs. J is TRBJ1-5 and V is TRBV5-5, with TRBD1 as a possible D gene (5 bases). DNA for the CDR3: TGTGCCAGCAGCGCGTGGGGGGTCCATCAGCCCCAGCATTTT. This gives the protein CASSAWGVHQPQHF.